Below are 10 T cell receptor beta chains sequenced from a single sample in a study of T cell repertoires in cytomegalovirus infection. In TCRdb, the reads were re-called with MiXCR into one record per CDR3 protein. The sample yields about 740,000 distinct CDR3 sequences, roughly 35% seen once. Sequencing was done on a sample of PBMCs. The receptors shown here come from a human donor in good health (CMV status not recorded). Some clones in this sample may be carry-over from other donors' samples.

CDR3 protein: CASSSDDSRASTTNEKLFF. The CDR3 bases are TGTGCCAGCAGTTCGGATGACTCCAGGGCGTCTACAACTAATGAAAAACTGTTTTTT. This chain uses TRBV28 with TRBJ1-4; TRBD1 is a possible D gene (5 bases). The length of the CDR3 is 19 residues. Per germline, CDR1 MDHEN and CDR2 SYDVKM. V was shortened by 4 bases and J by 0 bases, with 21 bases between the two germline ends.

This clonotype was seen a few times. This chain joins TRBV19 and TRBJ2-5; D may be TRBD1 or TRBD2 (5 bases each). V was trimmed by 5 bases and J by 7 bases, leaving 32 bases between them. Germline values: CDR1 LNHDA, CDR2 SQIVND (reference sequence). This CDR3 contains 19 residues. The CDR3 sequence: CASSVTAAPGTTPKLTQYF. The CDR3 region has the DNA TGTGCCAGTAGTGTAACCGCAGCCCCCGGGACGACGCCGAAGTTGACCCAGTACTTC.

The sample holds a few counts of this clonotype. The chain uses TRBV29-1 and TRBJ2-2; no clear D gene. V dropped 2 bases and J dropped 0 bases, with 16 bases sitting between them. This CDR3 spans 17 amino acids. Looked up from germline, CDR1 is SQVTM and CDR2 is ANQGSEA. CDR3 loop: CSVELPNDKTNTGELFF. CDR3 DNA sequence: TGCAGCGTTGAATTGCCTAATGATAAGACGAACACCGGGGAGCTGTTTTTT.

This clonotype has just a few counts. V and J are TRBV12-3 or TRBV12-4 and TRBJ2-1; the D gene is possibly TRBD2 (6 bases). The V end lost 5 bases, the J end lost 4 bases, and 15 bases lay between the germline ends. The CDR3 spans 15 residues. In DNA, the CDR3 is TGTGCCAGCAGTCGGGACTCTTTTCCGTACAATGAGCAGTTCTTC. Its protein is CASSRDSFPYNEQFF.

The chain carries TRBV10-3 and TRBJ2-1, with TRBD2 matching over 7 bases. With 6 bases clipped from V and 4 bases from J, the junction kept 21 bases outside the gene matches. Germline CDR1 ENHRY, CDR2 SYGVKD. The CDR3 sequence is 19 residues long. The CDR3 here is CAIRPSGASGSLGYNEQFF. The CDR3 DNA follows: TGTGCCATCAGACCCTCCGGGGCTAGCGGATCTCTGGGTTACAATGAGCAGTTCTTC.

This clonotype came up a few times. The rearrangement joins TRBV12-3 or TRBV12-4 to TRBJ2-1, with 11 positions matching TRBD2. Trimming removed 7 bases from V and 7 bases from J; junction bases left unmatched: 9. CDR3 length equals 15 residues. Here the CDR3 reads CASIQLAGVGNEQFF. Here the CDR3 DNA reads TGTGCCAGCATCCAACTAGCGGGAGTGGGTAATGAGCAGTTCTTC.

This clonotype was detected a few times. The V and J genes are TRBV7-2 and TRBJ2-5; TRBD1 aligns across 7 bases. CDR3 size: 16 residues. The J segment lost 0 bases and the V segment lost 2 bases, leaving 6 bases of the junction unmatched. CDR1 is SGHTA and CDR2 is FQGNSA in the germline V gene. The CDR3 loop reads CASSLRPGQNQETQYF. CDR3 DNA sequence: TGTGCCAGCAGCTTAAGGCCGGGACAGAACCAAGAGACCCAGTACTTC.

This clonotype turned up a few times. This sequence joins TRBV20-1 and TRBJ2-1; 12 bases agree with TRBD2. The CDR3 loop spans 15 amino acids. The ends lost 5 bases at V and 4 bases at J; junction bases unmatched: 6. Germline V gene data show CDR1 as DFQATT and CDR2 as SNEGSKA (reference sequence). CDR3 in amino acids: CSAFGTSGLYNEQFF. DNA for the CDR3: TGCAGTGCTTTCGGGACTAGCGGGCTATACAATGAGCAGTTCTTC.

The CDR3 sequence is CASSKRREGQVLFGSYNSPLHF. The DNA for the CDR3 is TGTGCCAGCAGCAAGCGCCGCGAGGGACAGGTCCTGTTCGGATCCTATAATTCACCCCTCCACTTT. This chain connects TRBV7-9 to TRBJ1-6; TRBD1 agrees at 8 bases. The CDR3 contains 22 residues. Germline values: CDR1 SEHNR, CDR2 FQNEAQ (reference sequence). With 5 bases clipped from V and 1 base from J, the junction kept 22 bases outside the gene matches.

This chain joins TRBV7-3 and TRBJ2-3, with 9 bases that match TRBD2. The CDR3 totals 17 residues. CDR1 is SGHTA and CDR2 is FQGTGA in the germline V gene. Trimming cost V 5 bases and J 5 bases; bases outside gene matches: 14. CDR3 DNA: TGTGCCAGCAGCCCCGGGCTAGCGGGGAGGGACGGAGATACGCAGTATTTT. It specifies CASSPGLAGRDGDTQYF.